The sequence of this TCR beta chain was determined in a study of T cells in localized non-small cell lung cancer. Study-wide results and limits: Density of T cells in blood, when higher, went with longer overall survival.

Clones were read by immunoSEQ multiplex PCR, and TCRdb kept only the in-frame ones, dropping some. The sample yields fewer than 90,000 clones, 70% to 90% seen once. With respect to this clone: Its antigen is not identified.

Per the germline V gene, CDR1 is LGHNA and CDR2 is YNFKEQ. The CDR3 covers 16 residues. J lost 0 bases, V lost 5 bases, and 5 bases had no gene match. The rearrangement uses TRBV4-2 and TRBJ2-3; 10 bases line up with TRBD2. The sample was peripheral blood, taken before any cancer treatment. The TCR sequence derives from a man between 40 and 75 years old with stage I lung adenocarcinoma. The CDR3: CASSVPLAGSTDTQYF. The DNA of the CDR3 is TGTGCCAGCAGCGTCCCACTAGCGGGAAGCACAGATACGCAGTATTTT.